This is a list of T cell receptor beta chains from one sample in a study of blood T cell repertoires in COVID-19. Measured with immunoSEQ multiplex PCR; TCRdb has only the in-frame clones, and not every one. This sample has roughly 250,000 clones, with about 88% found just once. Sequencing input: peripheral blood. The receptors come from a man aged 35-49 years with acute or convalescent COVID-19. Each CDR3 is given with its conserved first and last residue. D genes are given only for firm matches. Part of the rows lack a size; the others show once, few, many or a class for expanded clones.

.,TRBJ1-1,once,TRBV28,CASSLRGISTEAFF,TGTGCCAGCAGTTTGAGAGGGATAAGCACTGAAGCTTTCTTT
.,TRBJ1-1,.,TRBV9,CASSAEEGRTEAFF,TGTGCCAGCAGTGCTGAGGAAGGAAGGACTGAAGCTTTCTTT
.,TRBJ1-1,few,TRBV10-2,CASSPRALNTEAFF,TGCGCCAGCTCCCCCAGGGCCTTGAACACTGAAGCTTTCTTT
.,TRBJ2-1,.,TRBV9,CASSVDTGRPYNEQFF,TGTGCCAGCAGCGTAGATACAGGGCGCCCCTACAATGAGCAGTTCTTC
.,TRBJ1-6,once,TRBV6-2/TRBV6-3,CASSYGAVTPLHF,TGTGCCAGCAGTTACGGGGCCGTCACACCCCTCCACTTT
.,TRBJ2-1,.,TRBV9,CASSTTPGTHYNEQFF,TGTGCCAGCAGCACAACCCCCGGGACTCATTACAATGAGCAGTTCTTC
.,TRBJ2-7,few,TRBV2,CASTGLESYEQYF,TGTGCCAGCACCGGCCTAGAATCCTACGAGCAGTACTTC
.,TRBJ1-3,once,TRBV7-2,CASSLGQYGNTIYF,TGTGCCAGCAGCTTAGGACAGTATGGAAACACCATATATTTT
TRBD1,TRBJ2-7,.,TRBV18,CASSLIWTGSSYEQYF,TGTGCCAGCTCCCTAATCTGGACAGGGAGCTCCTACGAGCAGTACTTC
.,TRBJ1-3,few,TRBV5-5,CASSWQPGSSGNTIYF,TGTGCCAGCAGCTGGCAGCCAGGTTCTTCTGGAAACACCATATATTTT
TRBD1,TRBJ1-6,.,TRBV14,CASSLGDRAYNSPLHF,TGTGCCAGCAGCCTAGGGGACAGGGCTTATAATTCACCCCTCCACTTT
TRBD1,TRBJ1-2,.,TRBV9,CASSPHTGGVSGYTF,TGTGCCAGCAGCCCCCATACAGGGGGGGTAAGTGGCTACACCTTC
.,TRBJ1-4,.,TRBV5-6,CASSWGRTTTNEKLFF,TGTGCCAGCAGCTGGGGACGGACTACAACTAATGAAAAACTGTTTTTT
.,TRBJ1-5,.,TRBV13,CASSLGRGNQPQHF,TGTGCCAGCAGCTTAGGACGGGGAAATCAGCCCCAGCATTTT
TRBD1,TRBJ2-7,.,TRBV5-1,CASSLGGREGGEQYF,TGCGCCAGCAGCTTAGGGGGCAGGGAAGGAGGCGAGCAGTACTTC
.,TRBJ1-2,.,TRBV15,CATSSYTGYTF,TGTGCCACCAGCAGTTACACTGGCTACACCTTC
TRBD2,TRBJ2-7,.,TRBV28,CASSSGGTRDYEQYF,TGTGCCAGCAGTTCCGGCGGGACTAGGGACTACGAGCAGTACTTC
.,TRBJ1-2,.,TRBV3-1/TRBV3-2,CASSQIDKGRLTF,TGTGCCAGCAGCCAAATCGACAAGGGGCGGTTAACCTTC
.,TRBJ1-2,.,TRBV5-1,CASTGGGLRSNYGYTF,TGCGCCAGCACCGGGGGGGGCCTCAGATCCAACTATGGCTACACCTTC
TRBD2,TRBJ2-1,few,TRBV19,CASSNGLAGNNEQFF,TGTGCCAGTAGTAACGGACTAGCGGGGAACAATGAGCAGTTCTTC
.,TRBJ1-4,.,TRBV2,CASSPVQGPLGEKLFF,TGTGCCAGCAGTCCCGTCCAGGGTCCACTTGGTGAAAAACTGTTTTTT
.,TRBJ2-1,.,TRBV15,CATSQVRGEQFF,TGTGCCACCAGCCAGGTAAGGGGCGAGCAGTTCTTC
TRBD1,TRBJ1-1,.,TRBV5-6,CASSPYGSTGNGRTEAFF,TGTGCCAGCAGCCCCTACGGGTCGACAGGGAATGGTAGGACTGAAGCTTTCTTT